This T cell receptor (beta chain) was found in a study of T cells in Graves' hyperthyroidism and ophthalmopathy. In the study overall: Peripheral blood sampling occurred at initial diagnosis, before any treatment.

The V and J ends lost 7 bases and 7 bases respectively, with 14 bases between them. The CDR3 contains 14 residues. Germline CDR1 and CDR2: SNHLY and FYNNEI. This clonotype showed up just a few times. Its antigen is undetermined. Study outcomes and limitations: Most clonotypes that expanded in the thyroid above 0.001 also showed up in blood.

Patients aged 18 to 65 had newly diagnosed hyperthyroidism that had lasted under 2 months. Amplified TCR beta CDR3 regions derived from RNA transcripts. When the TCR CDR3 underwent first-round RT-PCR, the HTBI primer set was used. Each CDR3 protein is one row after TCRdb ran MiXCR on the multiplex PCR reads. The table has 300,000 or so distinct CDR3 sequences, around a sixth seen once. The sample consisted of blood. This clonotype was sampled from a woman aged 50 to 60 with Graves' hyperthyroidism. This chain connects TRBV2 to TRBJ1-6, with a tentative D call TRBD1 (6 bases). CDR3 nucleotides: TGTGCCAGCATGGGACATTTCCCAAATTCACCCCTCCACTTT. Encoded protein: CASMGHFPNSPLHF.